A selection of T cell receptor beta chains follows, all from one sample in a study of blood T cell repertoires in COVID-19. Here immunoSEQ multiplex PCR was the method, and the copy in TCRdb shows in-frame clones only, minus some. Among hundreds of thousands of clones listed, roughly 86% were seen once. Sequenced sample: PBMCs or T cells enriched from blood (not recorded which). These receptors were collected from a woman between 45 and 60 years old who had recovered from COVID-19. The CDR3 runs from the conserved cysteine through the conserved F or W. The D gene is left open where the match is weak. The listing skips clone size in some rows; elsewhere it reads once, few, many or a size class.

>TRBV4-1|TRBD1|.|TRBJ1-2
CASSPGQMNYGYTF
TGCGCCAGCAGCCCGGGACAGATGAACTATGGCTACACCTTC
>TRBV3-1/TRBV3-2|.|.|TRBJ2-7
CASTKSGNYEQYF
TGTGCCAGTACCAAAAGCGGAAACTACGAGCAGTACTTC
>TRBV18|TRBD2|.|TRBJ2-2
CASSPPSGGNTGELFF
TGTGCCAGCTCACCCCCTAGCGGGGGAAACACCGGGGAGCTGTTTTTT
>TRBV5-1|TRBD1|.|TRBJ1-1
CASSRTGGNTEAFF
TGCGCCAGCAGCCGGACAGGGGGCAACACTGAAGCTTTCTTT
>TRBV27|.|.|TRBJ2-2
CASSFGTGELFF
TGTGCCAGCAGTTTCGGCACCGGGGAGCTGTTTTTT
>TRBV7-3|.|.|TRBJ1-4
CASSPGQTLNEKLFF
TGTGCCAGCAGTCCCGGACAGACTCTTAATGAAAAACTGTTTTTT
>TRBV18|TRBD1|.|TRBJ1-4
CASSPRTGGGEKLFF
TGTGCCAGCTCTCCTAGGACAGGTGGAGGTGAAAAACTGTTTTTT
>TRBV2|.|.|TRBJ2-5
CASGGETQYF
TGTGCCAGCGGGGGGGAGACCCAGTACTTC
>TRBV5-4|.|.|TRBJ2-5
CASSDIATETQYF
TGTGCCAGCAGCGATATAGCAACGGAGACCCAGTACTTC
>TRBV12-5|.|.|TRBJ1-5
CASGSPNPQPQHF
TGTGCTAGTGGTTCCCCAAATCCACAGCCCCAGCATTTT
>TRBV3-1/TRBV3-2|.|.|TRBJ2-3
CASSFRADTQYF
TGTGCCAGCAGCTTTCGAGCTGATACGCAGTATTTT
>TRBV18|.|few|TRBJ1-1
CASSPMAGDTEAFF
TGTGCCAGCTCACCAATGGCAGGGGACACTGAAGCTTTCTTT
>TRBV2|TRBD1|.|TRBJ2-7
CASRRTGEVYEQYF
TGTGCCAGCAGACGGACAGGGGAAGTCTACGAGCAGTACTTC
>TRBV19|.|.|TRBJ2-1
CASSLVLSSYNEQFF
TGTGCCAGTAGTCTGGTTCTGAGCTCCTACAATGAGCAGTTCTTC
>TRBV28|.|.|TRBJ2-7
CASSSPGLNLLRYEQYF
TGTGCCAGCAGTTCCCCGGGACTCAACCTACTCCGGTACGAGCAGTACTTC
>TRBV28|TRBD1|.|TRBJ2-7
CASSSFDRASYEQYF
TGTGCCAGCAGTTCCTTCGACAGGGCCTCCTACGAGCAGTACTTC
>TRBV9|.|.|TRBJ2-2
CASSAYYDTGELFF
TGTGCCAGCAGCGCCTACTACGACACCGGGGAGCTGTTTTTT
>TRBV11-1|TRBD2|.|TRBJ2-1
CASSTPGTSGRAQQFF
TGTGCCAGCAGCACACCCGGGACTAGCGGGAGGGCCCAGCAGTTCTTC
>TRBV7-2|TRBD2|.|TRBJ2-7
CASSPGLGYEQYF
TGTGCCAGCAGCCCGGGACTAGGCTACGAGCAGTACTTC
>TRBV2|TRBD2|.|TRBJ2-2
CASSETSAELFF
TGTGCCAGCAGTGAGACTAGCGCGGAGCTGTTTTTT
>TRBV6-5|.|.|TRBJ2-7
CASSYGLERYEQYF
TGTGCCAGCAGTTATGGACTGGAGAGGTACGAGCAGTACTTC
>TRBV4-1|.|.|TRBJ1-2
CASRNRQDSNYGYTF
TGCGCCAGCAGAAACCGACAGGACTCTAACTATGGCTACACCTTC
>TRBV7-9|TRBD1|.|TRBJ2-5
CASSTGGPSRTQYF
TGTGCCAGCAGCACAGGGGGCCCATCCCGAACCCAGTACTTC
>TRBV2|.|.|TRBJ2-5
CASSVFDQETQYF
TGTGCCAGCAGTGTTTTCGACCAAGAGACCCAGTACTTC
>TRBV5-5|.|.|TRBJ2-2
CASSFGLNTGELFF
TGTGCCAGCAGCTTTGGACTGAACACCGGGGAGCTGTTTTTT
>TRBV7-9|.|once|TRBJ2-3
CASSPVAVPDTQYF
TGTGCCAGCAGCCCGGTGGCGGTCCCAGATACGCAGTATTTT
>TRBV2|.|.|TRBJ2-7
CASSPRDRGDQYF
TGTGCCAGCAGTCCCAGGGATAGAGGTGATCAGTACTTC
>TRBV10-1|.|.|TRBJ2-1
CASPSKGGEQFF
TGCGCCAGCCCGAGTAAGGGGGGGGAGCAGTTCTTC
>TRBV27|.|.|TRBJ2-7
CASSPELSGSYEQYF
TGTGCCAGCAGTCCGGAACTTTCGGGGTCATACGAGCAGTACTTC
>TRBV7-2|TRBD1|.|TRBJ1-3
CASSSRYRGPGNTIYF
TGTGCCAGCAGCTCGAGGTACAGGGGGCCCGGAAACACCATATATTTT
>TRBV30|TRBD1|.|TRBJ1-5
CAWSRTGGNQPQHF
TGTGCCTGGAGTCGAACAGGGGGCAATCAGCCCCAGCATTTT
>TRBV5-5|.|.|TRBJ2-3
CASSLGGGSTDTQYF
TGTGCCAGCAGCTTAGGGGGAGGGAGCACAGATACGCAGTATTTT
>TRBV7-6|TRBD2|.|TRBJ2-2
CASSFLAGGELFF
TGTGCCAGCAGCTTTTTAGCGGGCGGGGAGCTGTTTTTT
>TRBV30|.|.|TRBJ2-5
CAWSVGLAQETQYF
TGTGCCTGGAGTGTTGGGCTAGCGCAAGAGACCCAGTACTTC
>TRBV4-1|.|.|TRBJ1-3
CASSQVVPVLSGNTIYF
TGCGCCAGCAGCCAAGTTGTGCCGGTCCTCTCTGGAAACACCATATATTTT
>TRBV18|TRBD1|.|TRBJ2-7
CASSQSTGGYEQYF
TGTGCCAGCTCACAGTCGACAGGGGGTTACGAGCAGTACTTC
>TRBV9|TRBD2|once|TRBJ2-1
CASSTREGSYNEQFF
TGTGCCAGCAGCACGCGGGAGGGGTCCTACAATGAGCAGTTCTTC
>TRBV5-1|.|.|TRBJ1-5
CASSSTGLVSYSNQPQHF
TGCGCCAGCAGCTCGACTGGCCTGGTTAGTTATAGCAATCAGCCCCAGCATTTT
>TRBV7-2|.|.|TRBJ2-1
CASSSSGQFYNEQFF
TGTGCCAGCAGCTCTTCTGGACAGTTTTACAATGAGCAGTTCTTC
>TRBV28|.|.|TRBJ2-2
CASSTTKNTGELFF
TGTGCCAGCAGTACGACTAAGAACACCGGGGAGCTGTTTTTT
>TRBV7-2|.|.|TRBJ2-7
CASSLVGQGRYEQYF
TGTGCCAGCAGCTTAGTTGGGCAGGGGCGGTACGAGCAGTACTTC
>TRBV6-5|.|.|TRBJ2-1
CASVGGPVGNEQFF
TGTGCCAGCGTCGGAGGGCCGGTTGGGAATGAGCAGTTCTTC
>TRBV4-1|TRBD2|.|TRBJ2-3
CASSPERSGTSGRYTQYF
TGCGCCAGCAGCCCCGAACGGAGCGGGACTAGCGGGAGATATACGCAGTATTTT
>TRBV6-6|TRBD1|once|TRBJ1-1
CASSSGTAGGEIEAFF
TGTGCCAGCAGTAGTGGGACCGCAGGGGGCGAGATTGAAGCTTTCTTT
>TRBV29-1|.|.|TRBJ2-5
CSAIAPEGTQYF
TGCAGCGCTATAGCGCCCGAAGGGACCCAGTACTTC
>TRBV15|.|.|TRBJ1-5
CATSRDLALDQPQHF
TGTGCCACCAGCAGAGATCTCGCGTTGGATCAGCCCCAGCATTTT
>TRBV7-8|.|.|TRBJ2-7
CASSLALATYEQYF
TGTGCCAGCAGCTTAGCGCTAGCCACCTACGAGCAGTACTTC
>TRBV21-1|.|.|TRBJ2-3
CASSEHGEVGPDTQYF
TGTGCCAGCTCAGAGCACGGGGAGGTGGGGCCAGATACGCAGTATTTT
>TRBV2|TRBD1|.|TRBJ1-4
CASVPPTGVGEKLFF
TGTGCCAGCGTTCCCCCGACAGGGGTAGGGGAAAAACTGTTTTTT
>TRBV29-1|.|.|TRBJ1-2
CSVVVSSYGYTF
TGCAGCGTTGTTGTGAGCTCCTATGGCTACACCTTC
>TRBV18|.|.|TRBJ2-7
CASSPSEFTYEQYF
TGTGCCAGCTCACCTAGCGAATTTACCTACGAGCAGTACTTC
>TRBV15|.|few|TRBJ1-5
CATSRDGGGYQPQHF
TGTGCCACCAGCAGAGATGGTGGGGGCTATCAGCCCCAGCATTTT
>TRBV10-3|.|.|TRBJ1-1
CAISEAAGSANTEAFF
TGTGCCATCAGTGAGGCGGCTGGTTCCGCGAACACTGAAGCTTTCTTT
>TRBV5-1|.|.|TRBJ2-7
CASSLDPDSVYEQYF
TGCGCCAGCAGCTTGGACCCGGACAGCGTCTACGAGCAGTACTTC
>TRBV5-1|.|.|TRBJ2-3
CASSPTGLMAPRGGTDTQYF
TGCGCCAGCAGCCCGACGGGACTAATGGCACCAAGGGGGGGAACAGATACGCAGTATTTT
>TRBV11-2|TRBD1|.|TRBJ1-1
CASSSVDRVTEAFF
TGTGCCAGCAGCTCGGTAGACAGGGTCACTGAAGCTTTCTTT
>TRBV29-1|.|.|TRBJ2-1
CSVEIYPGVDEQFF
TGCAGCGTTGAAATTTATCCGGGGGTTGATGAGCAGTTCTTC
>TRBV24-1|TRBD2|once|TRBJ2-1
CATSVISSGSYNEQFF
TGTGCCACCAGTGTTATCTCTAGCGGGAGTTACAATGAGCAGTTCTTC
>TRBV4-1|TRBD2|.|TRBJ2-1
CASSQSGTSAGRSYNEQFF
TGCGCCAGCAGCCAATCGGGGACTAGCGCGGGGAGGTCCTACAATGAGCAGTTCTTC